These 17 T cell receptor beta chains were all obtained from the same sample, sequenced in a study of OX40 agonist ivuxolimab in advanced cancers. Profiled with immunoSEQ multiplex PCR; TCRdb holds only in-frame clones, not every one. Of some 60,000 clones detected, around 86% appear once; the ten largest clones hold roughly 4.4%. Sequencing was performed on CD4+ or CD8+ T cells sorted from blood, taken in a trial of the OX40 agonist ivuxolimab. The receptor source for this set is an adult with an advanced solid tumor such as melanoma, head and neck, liver or kidney cancer.

This clone was seen only a few times. V usage is TRBV28 and J usage is TRBJ1-3; D not resolved. The V end was cut by 3 bases, the J end by 0 bases, with 9 bases between. The length of the CDR3 is 15 residues. The germline V gene has CDR1 MDHEN and CDR2 SYDVKM. In nucleotides, the CDR3 is TGTGCCAGCAGTTTGCTTAGGGACTCTGGAAACACCATATATTTT. Translation: CASSLLRDSGNTIYF.

The chain has TRBV9 and TRBJ2-5, with 12 nucleotides matching TRBD2. With V trimmed by 2 bases and J by 3 bases, 8 bases remained unmatched. The CDR3 has 17 amino acids. Germline CDR1 is SGDLS and CDR2 is YYNGEE. CDR3 bases: TGTGCCAGCAGCGTCGGGGCTAGCGGGAGGGCCGAAGAGACCCAGTACTTC. Encoded protein: CASSVGASGRAEETQYF.

This clone showed up just once. The chain combines TRBV6-1 with TRBJ2-7; the D call may be TRBD1 or TRBD2 (5 bases each). Trimming cost V 2 bases and J 3 bases, with 14 bases left between them. Germline V gene lookup returns CDR1 MNHNS and CDR2 SASEGT. The CDR3 runs to 15 residues. CDR3 region: CASSEWGSGFYEQYF. The CDR3 DNA reads as TGTGCCAGCAGTGAATGGGGGTCGGGTTTCTACGAGCAGTACTTC.

This chain connects TRBV5-1 to TRBJ2-7; D is unclear. Trimming removed 0 bases at V and 0 bases at J, with 7 bases between. The CDR3 has 14 amino acids. From germline, CDR1 is SGHRS and CDR2 YFSETQ. CDR3 loop: CASSLAWTSYEQYF. The CDR3 nucleotides are TGCGCCAGCAGCTTGGCCTGGACCTCCTACGAGCAGTACTTC.

V gene TRBV6-6 combines with J gene TRBJ1-3; D gene unclear. Germline V gene sequence: CDR1 MNHNY, CDR2 SVGAGI (reference sequence). V lost 4 bases and J lost 0, with 10 bases in between. The CDR3 covers 15 residues. CDR3 bases: TGTGCCAGCAGTTGGACGTCGAGCTCTGGAAACACCATATATTTT. This translates into CASSWTSSSGNTIYF.

The chain employs TRBV29-1 and TRBJ2-1, with D possibly TRBD2 on 5 matching bases. The V and J ends lost 6 bases and 2 bases respectively, with 5 bases between them. Looked up from germline, CDR1 is SQVTM and CDR2 is ANQGSEA. This CDR3 has 11 residues. In DNA form, the CDR3 reads TGCAGCGTCGGGACCTACAATGAGCAGTTCTTC. This sequence encodes CSVGTYNEQFF.

The V call is TRBV9, the J call TRBJ2-2, with D tentatively TRBD2 (5 bases). Trimming stripped 2 bases from V and 0 bases from J, with 5 bases between. This CDR3 has 14 amino acids. Germline V CDR1 and CDR2: SGDLS, YYNGEE. The CDR3 coding sequence is TGTGCCAGCAGCGTCGGGGCGAACACCGGGGAGCTGTTTTTT. This codes for CASSVGANTGELFF.

This clone appeared a few times. V gene TRBV7-8 combines with J gene TRBJ2-7; 8 positions agree with TRBD1. After removal of 6 bases from V and 2 bases from J, the junction contained 3 bases not matched to a gene. The CDR3 is made up of 13 amino acids. Germline CDR1 SGHVS, CDR2 FQNEAQ. Written as DNA, the CDR3 is TGTGCCAGCAGTTCGACAGGGGCCTACGAGCAGTACTTC. The encoded protein is CASSSTGAYEQYF.

There are a few counts of this clone. The chain has TRBV13 and TRBJ2-7; TRBD2 agrees at 8 bases. Germline assignment: CDR1 PRHDT and CDR2 FYEKMQ (reference sequence). V dropped 5 bases and J dropped 0; count of bases not matched to a gene: 3. The CDR3 is 14 residues long. The CDR3 loop reads CASSRSGGSYEQYF. For the CDR3, the DNA is TGTGCCAGCAGCCGAAGCGGGGGCTCCTACGAGCAGTACTTC.

The chain joins TRBV29-1 to TRBJ1-2; the D gene is possibly TRBD1 (5 bases). Looked up from germline, CDR1 is SQVTM and CDR2 is ANQGSEA. V was trimmed by 6 bases and J by 8 bases, leaving 13 bases between them. This CDR3 has 11 amino acids. The CDR3 here is CSVTWGGGYTF. For the CDR3, the DNA is TGCAGCGTGACGTGGGGGGGAGGCTACACCTTC.

The chain employs TRBV7-9 and TRBJ1-6; D remains ambiguous. Per the germline V gene, CDR1 is SEHNR and CDR2 is FQNEAQ (reference sequence). Trimming took 2 bases from V and 0 from J, leaving 11 bases between them. CDR3 length: 17 amino acids. CDR3 protein: CASSLRVPTSYNSPLHF. Here the CDR3 DNA reads TGTGCCAGCAGCTTACGGGTCCCGACCTCCTATAATTCACCCCTCCACTTT. The entire variable domain, with the rest obtained from reference TRBV7-9 and TRBJ1-6, is as follows: DTGVSQNPRHKITKRGQNVTFRCDPISEHNRLYWYRQTLGQGPEFLTYFQNEAQLEKSRLLSDRFSAERPKGSFSTLEIQRTEQGDSAMYLCASSLRVPTSYNSPLHFGNGTRLTVT.

V and J are TRBV6-5 and TRBJ2-5; D may be TRBD1 (5 bases). Trimming shortened V by 0 bases and J by 2 bases, and 10 bases separated the two germline ends. CDR3 length: 15 amino acids. Per germline, CDR1 MNHEY and CDR2 SVGAGI. As DNA, the CDR3 is TGTGCCAGCAGTTACTCGATCAGGGAACAAGAGACCCAGTACTTC. This gives the protein CASSYSIREQETQYF.

In its sample, this clone was seen a few times. The V and J genes are TRBV30 and TRBJ2-3; D possibly corresponds to TRBD2 (5 bases). Germline loops: CDR1 GTSNPN, CDR2 SVGIG (reference sequence). V was shortened by 0 bases and J by 4 bases, with 8 bases between the two germline ends. The CDR3 consists of 13 residues. The CDR3 loop reads CAWSVKAADTQYF. CDR3 in DNA: TGTGCCTGGAGTGTAAAAGCGGCAGATACGCAGTATTTT. The full variable domain, rest sourced from reference TRBV30 and TRBJ2-3, is SQTIHQWPATLVQPVGSPLSLECTVEGTSNPNLYWYRQAAGRGLQLLFYSVGIGQISSEVPQNLSASRPQDRQFILSSKKLLLSDSGFYLCAWSVKAADTQYFGPGTRLTVL.

V and J are TRBV6-5 and TRBJ1-1, with 7 bases aligning to TRBD1. The V and J ends lost 2 bases and 5 bases, in that order; junction bases with no gene match: 8. This CDR3 is built from 15 residues. Germline assignment: CDR1 MNHEY and CDR2 SVGAGI. The CDR3 region is CASSYRTGGKTEAFF. The CDR3, as DNA: TGTGCCAGCAGTTACCGGACAGGTGGGAAAACTGAAGCTTTCTTT.

J is TRBJ1-2 and V is TRBV12-2; the table's TRBD1 call for D was not verified on the DNA. TRBV12-2 represents a pseudogene. This CDR3 region has 15 residues. CDR3 DNA: TGTGCAAGTCGCTTAATTAGACAGGGCAACTATGGCTACACCTTC. Translation: CASRLIRQGNYGYTF.

The chain combines TRBV6-1 with TRBJ1-6; D remains ambiguous. Trimming took 5 bases from V and 10 from J, leaving 18 bases between them. The germline V gene encodes CDR1 MNHNS and CDR2 SASEGT. The CDR3 totals 15 residues. DNA for the CDR3: TGTGCCAGCAGTTCTCAGACACACGGTGGGTCACCCCTCCACTTT. This codes for CASSSQTHGGSPLHF.

This chain connects TRBV2 to TRBJ1-5, with TRBD1 identical over 10 bases. V was pared by 6 bases and J by 7 bases, with 12 bases of the junction left unmatched. CDR1 and CDR2 from the germline V gene are SNHLY and FYNNEI. The CDR3 length is 16 residues. DNA for the CDR3: TGTGCCAGCAGGGAGAGGGACAGGGGTTATGGGCAGCCCCAGCATTTT. This gives the protein CASRERDRGYGQPQHF.